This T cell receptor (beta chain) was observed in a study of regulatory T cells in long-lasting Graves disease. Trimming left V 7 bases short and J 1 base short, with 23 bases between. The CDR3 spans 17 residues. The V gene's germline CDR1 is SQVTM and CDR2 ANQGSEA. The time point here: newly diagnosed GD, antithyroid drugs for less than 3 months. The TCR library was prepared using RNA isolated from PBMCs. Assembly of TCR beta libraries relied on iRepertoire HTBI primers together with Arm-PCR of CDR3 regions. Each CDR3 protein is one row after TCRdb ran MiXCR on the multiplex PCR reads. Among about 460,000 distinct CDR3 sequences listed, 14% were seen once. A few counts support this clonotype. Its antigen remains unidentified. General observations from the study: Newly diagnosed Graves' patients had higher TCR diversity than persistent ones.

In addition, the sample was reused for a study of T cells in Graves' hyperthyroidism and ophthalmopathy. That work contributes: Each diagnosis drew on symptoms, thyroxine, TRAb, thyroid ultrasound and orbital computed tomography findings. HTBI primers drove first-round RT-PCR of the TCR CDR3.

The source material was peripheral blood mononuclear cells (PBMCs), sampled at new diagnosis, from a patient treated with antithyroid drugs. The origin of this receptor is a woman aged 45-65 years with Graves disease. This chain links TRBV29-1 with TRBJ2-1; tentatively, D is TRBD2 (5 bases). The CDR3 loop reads CSAHDAPSIPSYNEQFF. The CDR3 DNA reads TGCAGCGCTCATGACGCTCCTAGCATCCCGTCCTACAATGAGCAGTTCTTC.